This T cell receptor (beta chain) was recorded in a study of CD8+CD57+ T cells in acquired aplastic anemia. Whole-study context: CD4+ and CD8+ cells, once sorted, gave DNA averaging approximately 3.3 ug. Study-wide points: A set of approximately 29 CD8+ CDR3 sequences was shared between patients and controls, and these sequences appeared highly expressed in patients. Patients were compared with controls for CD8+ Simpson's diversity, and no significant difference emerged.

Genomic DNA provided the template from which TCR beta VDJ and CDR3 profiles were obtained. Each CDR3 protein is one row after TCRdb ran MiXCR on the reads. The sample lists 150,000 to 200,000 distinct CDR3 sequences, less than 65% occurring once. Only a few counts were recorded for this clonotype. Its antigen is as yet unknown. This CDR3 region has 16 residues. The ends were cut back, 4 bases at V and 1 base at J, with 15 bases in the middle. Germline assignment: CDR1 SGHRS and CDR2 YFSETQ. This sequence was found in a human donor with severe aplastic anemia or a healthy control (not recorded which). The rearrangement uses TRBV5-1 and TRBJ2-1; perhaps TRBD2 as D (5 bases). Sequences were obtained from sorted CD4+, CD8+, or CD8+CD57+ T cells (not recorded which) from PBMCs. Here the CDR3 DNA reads TGCGCCAGCAGCCTCTTGGGAGCGGTGTCCTACAATGAGCAGTTCTTC. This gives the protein CASSLLGAVSYNEQFF.